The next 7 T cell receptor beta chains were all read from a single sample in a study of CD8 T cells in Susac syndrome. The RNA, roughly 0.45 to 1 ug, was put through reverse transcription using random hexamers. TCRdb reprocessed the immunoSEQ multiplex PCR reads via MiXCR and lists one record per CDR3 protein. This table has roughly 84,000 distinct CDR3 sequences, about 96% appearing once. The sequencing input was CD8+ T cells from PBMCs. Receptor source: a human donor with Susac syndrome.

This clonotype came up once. The CDR3 loop is CSARETGGRNEAFF. As DNA, the CDR3 is TGCAGTGCTAGAGAGACAGGGGGCAGGAATGAAGCTTTCTTT. The chain has TRBV20-1 and TRBJ1-1; 10 bases are a match to TRBD1. Per the germline V gene, CDR1 is DFQATT and CDR2 is SNEGSKA (reference sequence). V lost 0 bases to trimming and J lost 7 bases; unmatched junction nucleotides: 5. CDR3 size: 14 residues.

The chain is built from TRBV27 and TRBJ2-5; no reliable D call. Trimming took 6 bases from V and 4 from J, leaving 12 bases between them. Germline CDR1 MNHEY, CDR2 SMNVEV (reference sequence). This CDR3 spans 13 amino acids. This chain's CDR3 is CASSFGWGETQYF. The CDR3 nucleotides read TGTGCCAGCAGCTTTGGGTGGGGAGAGACCCAGTACTTC.

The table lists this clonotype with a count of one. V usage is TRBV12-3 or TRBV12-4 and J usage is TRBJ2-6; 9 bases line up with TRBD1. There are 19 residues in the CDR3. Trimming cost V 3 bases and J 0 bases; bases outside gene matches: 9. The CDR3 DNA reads TGTGCCAGCAGTTTGTCCCGACAGGGGGTCCACTCTGGGGCCAACGTCCTGACTTTC. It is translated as CASSLSRQGVHSGANVLTF.

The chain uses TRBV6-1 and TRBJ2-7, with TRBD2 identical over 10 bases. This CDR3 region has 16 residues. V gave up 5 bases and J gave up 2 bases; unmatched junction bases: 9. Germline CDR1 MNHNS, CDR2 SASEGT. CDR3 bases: TGTGCCAGCAGTCGCCCGAGCGGGAGGGGGGCCTACGAGCAGTACTTC. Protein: CASSRPSGRGAYEQYF.

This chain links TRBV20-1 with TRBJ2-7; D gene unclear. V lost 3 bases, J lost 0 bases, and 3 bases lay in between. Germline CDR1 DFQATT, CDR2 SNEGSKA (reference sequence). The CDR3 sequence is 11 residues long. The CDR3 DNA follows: TGCAGTGCTAGCGACTCCTACGAGCAGTACTTC. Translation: CSASDSYEQYF.

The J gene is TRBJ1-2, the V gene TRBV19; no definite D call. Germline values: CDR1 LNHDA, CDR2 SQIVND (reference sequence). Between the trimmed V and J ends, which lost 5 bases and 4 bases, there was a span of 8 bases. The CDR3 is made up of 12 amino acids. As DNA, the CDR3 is TGTGCCAGTAGTTGGAACCGCTATGGCTACACCTTC. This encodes CASSWNRYGYTF.

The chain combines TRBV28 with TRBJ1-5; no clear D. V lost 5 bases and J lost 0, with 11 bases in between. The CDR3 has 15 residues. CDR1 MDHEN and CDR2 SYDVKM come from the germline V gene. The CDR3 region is CASSELRGSNQPQHF. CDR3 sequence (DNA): TGTGCCAGCAGTGAGTTGCGGGGTAGCAATCAGCCCCAGCATTTT.